Described below is a single TCR beta chain sequence and its context. This may be a read error, as it is one base from a much larger clone. This sample is drawn from a study of lung T cells in sarcoidosis with Löfgren's syndrome. Overall study context: Bronchoalveolar lavage fluid in sarcoidosis accumulates CD4+ T cells.

Per germline, CDR1 SGHDT and CDR2 YYEEEE. The CDR3 loop spans 14 amino acids. TCRdb re-called the reads with MiXCR, one entry per CDR3 protein. The sample lists 9,000 or so distinct CDR3 sequences; 20% were seen once. The receptor was derived from a human donor with sarcoidosis (Löfgren's syndrome or another form), or a control subject (not recorded which). This chain joins TRBV5-6 and TRBJ2-3; 7 bases match TRBD2. The sample comprised CD4+ T cells from bronchoalveolar lavage. CDR3 DNA sequence: TGTGCCTGCAGCTCCGGGACTACAAAAGATACGCAGTATTTT. Protein sequence: CACSSGTTKDTQYF.